Reported below is one T cell receptor (beta chain). This CDR3 has 14 residues. From germline, CDR1 is MNHEY and CDR2 SMNVEV (reference sequence). The trim removed 4 bases at V and 5 bases at J, leaving 1 base unmatched. This entry comes from a study of T cells in Graves' hyperthyroidism and ophthalmopathy. Looking at the study overall: The authors collected peripheral blood at initial diagnosis, before any treatment.

It was RNA transcripts that yielded the amplified TCR beta CDR3 regions. The TCR CDR3 was amplified in a first-round RT-PCR using the HTBI primer set. TCRdb passed the multiplex PCR reads through MiXCR, listing each CDR3 protein once. This sample has approximately 600,000 distinct CDR3 sequences; around 21% occur once, and the top ten carry about 34%. The receptor's source is a man aged 25-45 years with Graves' ophthalmopathy. The chain employs TRBV27 and TRBJ2-1; 11 nucleotides agree with TRBD2. Sequenced material: blood. The CDR3 sequence is CASSWGLADNEQFF. CDR3 DNA: TGTGCCAGCAGTTGGGGACTAGCGGACAATGAGCAGTTCTTC.